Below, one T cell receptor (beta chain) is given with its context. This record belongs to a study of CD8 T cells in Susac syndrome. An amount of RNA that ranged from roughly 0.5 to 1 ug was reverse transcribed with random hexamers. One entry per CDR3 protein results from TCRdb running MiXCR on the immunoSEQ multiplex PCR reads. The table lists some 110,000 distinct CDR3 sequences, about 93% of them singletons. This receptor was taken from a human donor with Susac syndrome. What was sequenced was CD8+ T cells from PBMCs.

CDR3 residues: CASSLHREAGGYTF. The DNA of the CDR3 is TGTGCCAGCAGCTTACACAGGGAGGCGGGAGGCTACACCTTC. The J gene is TRBJ1-2, the V gene TRBV7-9; TRBD1 might be the D (6 bases). Germline lookup yields CDR1 SEHNR and CDR2 FQNEAQ (reference sequence). V lost 2 bases and J 8 bases, leaving 15 bases between the germline ends. This CDR3 is 14 amino acids long.